Below are 32 T cell receptor beta chains sequenced from a single sample in a study of type 1 and type 2 diabetes patients. Amplification started from genomic DNA. A primer set of 30 forward and 13 reverse primers amplified the CDR3. TCRdb redid the calling of the multiplex PCR reads with MiXCR, one entry per CDR3 protein. In the table there are about 270,000 distinct CDR3 sequences, more than 40% of which are singletons. Material for sequencing was peripheral blood mononuclear cells (PBMCs). All receptors come from a young man with type 2 diabetes.

V and J are TRBV7-2 and TRBJ2-7; D gene uncertain. Trimming cost V 1 base and J 7 bases, with 11 bases left between them. The CDR3 runs 13 residues. CDR1 SGHTA and CDR2 FQGNSA come from the germline V gene. CDR3 DNA: TGTGCCAGCAGCTTAGAAGGCTGGGTTGAGCAGTACTTC. This encodes CASSLEGWVEQYF.

The chain carries TRBV19 and TRBJ2-7, with a possible D match to TRBD1 (6 bases). This CDR3 has 15 amino acids. Germline V CDR1 and CDR2: LNHDA, SQIVND (reference sequence). Trimming pared 5 bases from V and 6 bases from J, leaving 20 bases between. CDR3 loop: CASSPQGTSSAEQYF. In nucleotides, the CDR3 is TGTGCCAGTAGTCCTCAGGGGACCTCTTCGGCCGAGCAGTACTTC.

V usage is TRBV6-1 and J usage is TRBJ2-3, with D maybe TRBD2 (5 bases). CDR3 length equals 14 residues. In germline, CDR1 is MNHNS, CDR2 SASEGT. Deletions cut 6 bases from V and 6 bases from J, with 16 bases between. The CDR3: CASSLGLNTDTQYF. CDR3 in DNA: TGTGCCAGCAGCCTAGGACTGAATACTGATACGCAGTATTTT.

Worth noting for this clonotype: The CDR3 does not end in the conserved phenylalanine or tryptophan, so this is likely a read error. The DNA is omitted, as the CDR3 cannot be located on it reliably, and the CDR3 follows TCRdb's listing. The V gene is TRBV4-1, the J gene TRBJ2-1; whether TRBD1, the table's D call, matches the DNA was not checked. Ends included, the CDR3 has 12 residues. CDR1 MGHRA and CDR2 YSYEKL come from the germline V gene. The CDR3 reads CASSQGRGRLVL.

This clonotype was seen a few times. This chain connects TRBV7-2 to TRBJ2-7; D unclear. Trimming cost V 2 bases and J 2 bases, with 13 bases left between them. There are 15 residues in the CDR3. Germline values: CDR1 SGHTA, CDR2 FQGNSA. CDR3 bases: TGTGCCAGCAGCTTAACCGCGACTGGAGCCTACGAGCAGTACTTC. Amino acids: CASSLTATGAYEQYF. The variable domain in full, completed from reference TRBV7-2 and TRBJ2-7, reads GAGVSQSPSNKVTEKGKDVELRCDPISGHTALYWYRQSLGQGLEFLIYFQGNSAPDKSGLPSDRFSAERTGGSVSTLTIQRTQQEDSAVYLCASSLTATGAYEQYFGPGTRLTVT.

The rearrangement links TRBV3-2 to TRBJ1-5; the table assigns TRBD1, which was not confirmed against the DNA. TRBV3-2 is deemed a pseudogene. The CDR3 is 15 amino acids. The CDR3 region has the DNA TGTGCCAGCAGTTTTGGGGCAGGGGAAAATCAGCCCCAGCATTTT. Residues: CASSFGAGENQPQHF.

V gene TRBV20-1 combines with J gene TRBJ2-7, with 7 positions matching TRBD1. Trimming removed 5 bases from V and 5 bases from J; junction bases left unmatched: 6. There are 12 residues in the CDR3. Germline V gives CDR1 DFQATT, CDR2 SNEGSKA (reference sequence). As DNA, the CDR3 is TGCAGTGCTGGGAGAACAGGGGACGAGCAGTACTTC. Amino acids: CSAGRTGDEQYF.

The genes are TRBV24-1 and TRBJ1-1, with 8 positions matching TRBD1. The CDR3 runs to 19 residues. Germline V CDR1 and CDR2: KGHDR, SFDVKD. J was trimmed by 6 bases and V by 0 bases; bases with no gene match: 17. CDR3 nucleotides: TGTGCCACCAGTGATTTGCTAACCACCTACGGACAGGGAGGGTCTGAAGCTTTCTTT. Protein sequence: CATSDLLTTYGQGGSEAFF.

This clonotype occurred a few times. The rearrangement uses TRBV30 and TRBJ2-2; D ambiguous. This CDR3 has 12 amino acids. The germline CDR1 and CDR2 sequences are GTSNPN and SVGIG (reference sequence). The ends were cut back, 4 bases at V and 0 bases at J, with 3 bases in the middle. The CDR3 nucleotides are TGTGCCTGGAATACGAACACCGGGGAGCTGTTTTTT. Translated: CAWNTNTGELFF.

The gene calls are TRBV6-1 and TRBJ2-2; D gene ambiguous. CDR1 and CDR2 (germline): MNHNS, SASEGT. The germline V and J ends were trimmed by 5 bases and 4 bases, with 14 bases remaining between them. This CDR3 contains 15 residues. This CDR3 reads CASSYYPSSTGELFF. The CDR3 DNA sequence: TGTGCCAGCAGTTACTATCCGAGCAGCACCGGGGAGCTGTTTTTT.

V is TRBV19 and J is TRBJ2-1; TRBD1 matches at 9 bases. The CDR3 is 14 residues long. The V and J ends lost 5 bases and 2 bases, in that order; junction bases with no gene match: 1. Germline-derived CDR1 and CDR2 are LNHDA and SQIVND (reference sequence). CDR3 nucleotide sequence: TGTGCCAGTAGTTGGGACAGGGCCTACAATGAGCAGTTCTTC. Its protein is CASSWDRAYNEQFF. The full variable domain, completed using reference TRBV19 and TRBJ2-1, is DGGITQSPKYLFRKEGQNVTLSCEQNLNHDAMYWYRQDPGQGLRLIYYSQIVNDFQKGDIAEGYSVSREKKESFPLTVTSAQKNPTAFYLCASSWDRAYNEQFFGPGTRLTVL.

The CDR3 loop is CASSRKGNEKLFF. The DNA of the CDR3 is TGTGCCAGCAGCCGCAAGGGTAATGAAAAACTGTTTTTT. The chain combines TRBV7-2 with TRBJ1-4; no definite D call. CDR1 and CDR2 (germline): SGHTA, FQGNSA. The CDR3 extends over 13 amino acids. The V end lost 5 bases, the J end lost 4 bases, and 8 bases lay between the germline ends.

This clonotype was observed a handful of times. The V and J genes are TRBV6-5 and TRBJ1-2; TRBD1 is a possible D gene (6 bases). The CDR3 loop spans 15 amino acids. Germline loops: CDR1 MNHEY, CDR2 SVGAGI. V dropped 5 bases and J dropped 7 bases, with 20 bases sitting between them. The DNA of the CDR3 is TGTGCCAGCAGTGAATCGCCCACAGGGTTGAGTGGCTACACCTTC. Protein sequence: CASSESPTGLSGYTF.

The rearrangement uses TRBV25-1 and TRBJ1-4; D is possibly TRBD1 (5 bases). Germline values: CDR1 MGHDK, CDR2 SYGVNS. There are 15 residues in the CDR3. Trimming removed 4 bases from V and 3 bases from J, with 12 bases in between. CDR3 in amino acids: CASSARGAANEKLFF. The CDR3 coding sequence is TGTGCCAGCAGTGCTCGGGGCGCGGCTAATGAAAAACTGTTTTTT.

The gene calls are TRBV7-8 and TRBJ2-7; D gene unclear. The CDR3 consists of 13 residues. The V gene lost 5 bases and the J gene lost 6 bases, with 14 bases spanning the gap. Per the germline V gene, CDR1 is SGHVS and CDR2 is FQNEAQ. The CDR3 reads CASSVTGVSEQYF. For the CDR3, the DNA is TGTGCCAGCAGCGTAACGGGTGTCTCCGAGCAGTACTTC.

There are a few counts of this clonotype. The CDR3 DNA reads TGTGCCAGTAGCTGGAGTGGAGGGGGTAGTTATGGCTACACCTTC. Protein product: CASSWSGGGSYGYTF. This sequence joins TRBV19 and TRBJ1-2, with D maybe TRBD1 (6 bases). Germline V gene data show CDR1 as LNHDA and CDR2 as SQIVND (reference sequence). The CDR3 is made up of 15 amino acids. The V end was cut by 6 bases, the J end by 5 bases, with 19 bases between.

This sequence joins TRBV19 and TRBJ1-3; maybe TRBD1 (6 bases). V was cut by 4 bases and J by 0 bases, with 10 bases left in between. The CDR3 consists of 15 residues. Germline-derived CDR1 and CDR2 are LNHDA and SQIVND (reference sequence). CDR3 DNA sequence: TGTGCCAGTAGTACGGGGGCGACCTCTGGAAACACCATATATTTT. Its translation: CASSTGATSGNTIYF.

V is TRBV13 and J is TRBJ2-1; perhaps TRBD2 as D (6 bases). V was cut by 5 bases and J by 7 bases, with 15 bases left in between. The germline V gene encodes CDR1 PRHDT and CDR2 FYEKMQ (reference sequence). There are 14 residues in the CDR3. CDR3 amino acids: CASSSRWGENEQFF. The CDR3 region has the DNA TGTGCCAGCAGCAGCCGGTGGGGGGAAAATGAGCAGTTCTTC.

The chain carries TRBV20-1 and TRBJ1-4; D uncertain. V lost 4 bases and J 5 bases, leaving 5 bases between the germline ends. CDR3 length equals 11 residues. In germline, CDR1 is DFQATT, CDR2 SNEGSKA (reference sequence). This chain's CDR3 is CSAITNEKLFF. In DNA form, the CDR3 reads TGCAGTGCTATCACGAATGAAAAACTGTTTTTT.

The CDR3 DNA sequence: TGTGCCAGCAGCGACAGACCTACCGGTGAGCAGTTCTTC. It is translated as CASSDRPTGEQFF. This sequence joins TRBV6-5 and TRBJ2-1, with D tentatively TRBD1 (5 bases). This CDR3 region has 13 residues. Germline assignment: CDR1 MNHEY and CDR2 SVGAGI. The V end lost 6 bases, the J end lost 9 bases, and 15 bases lay between the germline ends.

There are many counts of this clonotype. V is TRBV10-3 and J is TRBJ1-2; D might be TRBD1 (6 bases). V lost 6 bases to trimming and J lost 6 bases, with 23 bases between them. CDR3 length equals 16 residues. Germline assignment: CDR1 ENHRY and CDR2 SYGVKD. DNA for the CDR3: TGTGCCATCAGGAAAGAGACAGGCCCGACTGGGCATGGCTACACCTTC. Translated: CAIRKETGPTGHGYTF.

At least ten counts were recorded for this clonotype. V is TRBV2 and J is TRBJ1-2, with D possibly being TRBD1 (6 bases). This CDR3 region has 11 residues. V lost 10 bases, J lost 3 bases, and 9 bases lay in between. CDR1 SNHLY and CDR2 FYNNEI come from the germline V gene. The CDR3 coding sequence is TGTGCCACCAAGGGGGACTATGGCTACACCTTC. Protein product: CATKGDYGYTF. Full variable domain (missing parts from reference TRBV2 and TRBJ1-2): EPEVTQTPSHQVTQMGQEVILRCVPISNHLYFYWYRQILGQKVEFLVSFYNNEISEKSEIFDDQFSVERPDGSNFTLKIRSTKLEDSAMYFCATKGDYGYTFGSGTRLTVV.

CDR3 bases: TGCAGTGCTAGCTCGGACAATTCTGAAGCTTTCTTT. This sequence encodes CSASSDNSEAFF. The rearrangement links TRBV20-1 to TRBJ1-1, with D possibly matching TRBD1 (5 bases). Trimming removed 3 bases at V and 6 bases at J, with 11 bases between. The CDR3 length is 12 residues. Germline V gives CDR1 DFQATT, CDR2 SNEGSKA (reference sequence).

The chain recombines TRBV29-1 with TRBJ1-2; D gene unclear. CDR1 and CDR2 from the germline V gene are SQVTM and ANQGSEA. Trimming removed 4 bases at V and 6 bases at J, with 15 bases between. The CDR3 contains 13 residues. The CDR3 nucleotides are TGCAGCGTTGGGCCCGGCGACGGGGATGGCTACACCTTC. This gives the protein CSVGPGDGDGYTF.

In the case of this clonotype: A much larger clone differs from this one at a single base, so this may be a read error. The chain links TRBV25-1 to TRBJ1-1; D is ambiguous. The germline V gene has CDR1 MGHDK and CDR2 SYGVNS. This CDR3 has 12 residues. V was trimmed by 5 bases and J by 3 bases, leaving 7 bases between them. This CDR3 is CASSQEDTEAFF. The CDR3 bases are TGTGCCAGCAGTCAGGAGGACACTGAAGCTTTCTTT.

V gene TRBV14 combines with J gene TRBJ1-6, with D unresolved. The CDR3 totals 14 residues. With 4 bases removed from V and 8 bases from J, the gap between germline ends came to 12 bases. Germline V lookup: CDR1 SGHDN, CDR2 FVKESK. The CDR3 region has the DNA TGTGCCAGCAGCCTCGGTCAGGCGGATTCACCCCTCCACTTT. Translation: CASSLGQADSPLHF.

This chain uses TRBV7-6 with TRBJ1-4, with TRBD1 as a possible D gene (6 bases). The CDR3 is 15 amino acids. CDR1 is SGHVS, CDR2 FNYEAQ, per germline. V gave up 3 bases and J gave up 7 bases, with 15 bases separating them. CDR3: CASSFQTGRAEKLFF. The CDR3 DNA is TGTGCCAGCAGCTTTCAGACAGGTCGGGCTGAAAAACTGTTTTTT. Looking up the rest from reference TRBV7-6 and TRBJ1-4 gives the full variable domain: GAGVSQSPRYKVTKRGQDVALRCDPISGHVSLYWYRQALGQGPEFLTYFNYEAQQDKSGLPNDRFSAERPEGSISTLTIQRTEQRDSAMYRCASSFQTGRAEKLFFGSGTQLSVL.

This clonotype appeared a few times. This rearrangement joins TRBV20-1 to TRBJ2-7; D gene uncertain. Trimming took 6 bases from V and 0 from J, leaving 12 bases between them. This CDR3 has 13 amino acids. In germline, CDR1 is DFQATT, CDR2 SNEGSKA (reference sequence). The CDR3 DNA follows: TGCAGTGCCGAAGGGCAGAGCTCCTACGAGCAGTACTTC. This encodes CSAEGQSSYEQYF.

This clonotype appeared a few times. The junction and the germline gene differ at one end; a read error may be behind it. V is TRBV7-3 and J is TRBJ2-1; 9 bases map to TRBD2. CDR1 is SGHTA and CDR2 is FQGTGA in the germline V gene. The CDR3 length is 17 residues. As DNA, the CDR3 is TGCGCCAGCAGCCAAGAAAAGGGGCGGGAGGGCAAGGATGAGCAGTTCTTC. It specifies CASSQEKGREGKDEQFF.

The chain employs TRBV4-3 and TRBJ2-1; D possibly corresponds to TRBD1 (6 bases). Trimming took 3 bases from V and 1 from J, leaving 7 bases between them. The CDR3 consists of 14 residues. Germline CDR1 and CDR2: LGHNA and YSLEER. Written as DNA, the CDR3 is TGCGCCAGCAGCCACGGACAGTCCTACAATGAGCAGTTCTTC. Amino acids: CASSHGQSYNEQFF.

The J gene is TRBJ1-2, the V gene TRBV7-8; D is undetermined. V lost 1 base and J 4 bases, leaving 10 bases between the germline ends. This CDR3 has 14 amino acids. Germline CDR1 SGHVS, CDR2 FQNEAQ. The DNA for the CDR3 is TGTGCCAGCAGCTTAGGGGTATCGAGCTATGGCTACACCTTC. Protein sequence: CASSLGVSSYGYTF.

Turning to this clonotype: This clone may be a read error of a much larger clone one base away. The chain joins TRBV15 to TRBJ1-4; D not resolved. The V gene's germline CDR1 is LNHNV and CDR2 YYDKDF (reference sequence). V lost 4 bases to trimming and J lost 8 bases, with 14 bases between them. This CDR3 region has 14 residues. CDR3 amino acids: CATSKDLRAEKLFF. For the CDR3, the DNA is TGTGCCACCAGCAAAGACTTGAGGGCCGAAAAACTGTTTTTT.